This entry concerns a single T cell receptor beta chain. Its antigen is unknown. The record has no base qualities; no much larger clone is one base away. The trial excluded patients who had a history of autoimmune disease or who were on systemic immunosuppression. Peripheral blood for TCR sequencing was collected from all dose cohorts at baseline, on cycle 4 day 1, and on cycle 7 day 1. The samples were drawn from a first-in-human, open-label, multicenter phase I dose-escalation trial of ivuxolimab. The trial enrolled adults with locally advanced or metastatic head and neck squamous cell, hepatocellular, melanoma or renal cell carcinoma. CD4+ and CD8+ T cells were sorted separately from peripheral blood before TCR sequencing. To sequence the TCRbeta CDR3 region, genomic DNA was isolated from the sorted cells. TCRbeta CDR3 regions were sequenced using the immunoSEQ Assay. As stored in TCRdb, this immuneACCESS dataset retains in-frame rearrangements with V and J assigned. A fraction of the clones does not appear; measured against another copy, unresolved V genes explain less than half of the discrepancy, and the remainder lacks a known reason. Recorded for this sample are about 25,000 clones; just over 85% of them occurred a single time. In total, the top ten clones hold roughly two fifths of the sample.

This sample stems from a study of OX40 agonist ivuxolimab in advanced cancers. Regarding the complete study: Ivuxolimab was a fully human IgG2 agonistic monoclonal antibody targeting the costimulatory receptor OX40 (CD134). The dose-escalation cohort was roughly 80% male with a mean age of around 62 years, ranging from about 23 to 85. The monotherapy dose-escalation portion (N of about 52 patients) of the phase I ivuxolimab trial is reported in the paper. Partial responses occurred in three dose-escalation patients, of whom one had hepatocellular carcinoma and two had cutaneous melanoma. Intravenous ivuxolimab was administered to patients every 2 weeks at six dose levels: 0.01, 0.1, 0.3, 1.5, 3 and 10 mg/kg. Patients were allowed to have had prior anti-PD-1, anti-PD-L1 or anti-CTLA-4 therapy, and around 40% of the dose-escalation patients had previously received checkpoint inhibitors. Of the roughly 52 dose-escalation patients, hepatocellular carcinoma was present in about 20, melanoma in around 15, renal cell carcinoma in 9 and head and neck cancer in 9. Peripheral TCRbeta sequencing was intended to test whether TCR sequence diversity was altered and clonal T-cell expansion was caused by ivuxolimab.

V loses 6 bases, J loses 4 bases, and the germline ends lie 24 bases apart. Counted from cysteine to phenylalanine, this CDR3 has 16 amino acids. Only the CDR3 region is kept as DNA, spanning 48 bases read in frame from base 1. From a lookup of the germline V gene, CDR1 and CDR2 are SQVTM and ANQGSEA. Beyond this particular receptor, the publication reports: After ivuxolimab, more expanded clones were found on average in CD8+ T cells than in CD4+ T cells. Partial responders in the 0.1-3.0 mg/kg groups had among the lowest normalized peripheral clonal expansion, especially among CD8+ T cells. Low levels of normalized T-cell clonal expansion were also seen in some patients who did not respond. At doses of 0.1 to 3.0 mg/kg, clonal expansion of both CD4+ and CD8+ blood T cells was observed from baseline to week 6. Which antigens the clonally expanded peripheral T cells were specific for was not determined.

This clonotype was obtained from an adult with an advanced solid tumor such as melanoma, head and neck, liver or kidney cancer. The sequencing used CD4+ or CD8+ T cells sorted from blood, collected in a trial of the OX40 agonist ivuxolimab. The V and J segments used are TRBV29-1 and TRBJ1-2; no D gene is confidently identified. The DNA is TGCAGCGTAATAACCCCGCGGGCGGCTGACCCCTATGGCTACACCTTC. This translates into CSVITPRAADPYGYTF.